The T cell receptor (beta chain) described here comes from a study of identical twins. Unique molecular identifiers were present on the cDNA, which also gained a universal primer site by template switching. TCRdb ran MiXCR on the 5' RACE reads and lists one entry per CDR3 protein. The sample consists of about 660,000 distinct CDR3 sequences, roughly 8% of them appearing once. There are 15 residues in the CDR3. The junction had 3 bases not matched to a gene; V was cut back by 3 bases and J by 3 bases. Germline V gene sequence: CDR1 SGHVS, CDR2 FNYEAQ. The sample holds many counts of this clonotype. This same sample was also taken into another study, of yellow fever vaccine responses in identical twins.

This chain links TRBV7-6 with TRBJ2-1, with 9 positions matching TRBD1. Sample: PBMCs. This clonotype was obtained from a woman younger than 30 in good health. The CDR3 region has the DNA TGTGCCAGCAGCTTTGAGGGACAGGGCTACAATGAGCAGTTCTTC. Its protein product is CASSFEGQGYNEQFF.